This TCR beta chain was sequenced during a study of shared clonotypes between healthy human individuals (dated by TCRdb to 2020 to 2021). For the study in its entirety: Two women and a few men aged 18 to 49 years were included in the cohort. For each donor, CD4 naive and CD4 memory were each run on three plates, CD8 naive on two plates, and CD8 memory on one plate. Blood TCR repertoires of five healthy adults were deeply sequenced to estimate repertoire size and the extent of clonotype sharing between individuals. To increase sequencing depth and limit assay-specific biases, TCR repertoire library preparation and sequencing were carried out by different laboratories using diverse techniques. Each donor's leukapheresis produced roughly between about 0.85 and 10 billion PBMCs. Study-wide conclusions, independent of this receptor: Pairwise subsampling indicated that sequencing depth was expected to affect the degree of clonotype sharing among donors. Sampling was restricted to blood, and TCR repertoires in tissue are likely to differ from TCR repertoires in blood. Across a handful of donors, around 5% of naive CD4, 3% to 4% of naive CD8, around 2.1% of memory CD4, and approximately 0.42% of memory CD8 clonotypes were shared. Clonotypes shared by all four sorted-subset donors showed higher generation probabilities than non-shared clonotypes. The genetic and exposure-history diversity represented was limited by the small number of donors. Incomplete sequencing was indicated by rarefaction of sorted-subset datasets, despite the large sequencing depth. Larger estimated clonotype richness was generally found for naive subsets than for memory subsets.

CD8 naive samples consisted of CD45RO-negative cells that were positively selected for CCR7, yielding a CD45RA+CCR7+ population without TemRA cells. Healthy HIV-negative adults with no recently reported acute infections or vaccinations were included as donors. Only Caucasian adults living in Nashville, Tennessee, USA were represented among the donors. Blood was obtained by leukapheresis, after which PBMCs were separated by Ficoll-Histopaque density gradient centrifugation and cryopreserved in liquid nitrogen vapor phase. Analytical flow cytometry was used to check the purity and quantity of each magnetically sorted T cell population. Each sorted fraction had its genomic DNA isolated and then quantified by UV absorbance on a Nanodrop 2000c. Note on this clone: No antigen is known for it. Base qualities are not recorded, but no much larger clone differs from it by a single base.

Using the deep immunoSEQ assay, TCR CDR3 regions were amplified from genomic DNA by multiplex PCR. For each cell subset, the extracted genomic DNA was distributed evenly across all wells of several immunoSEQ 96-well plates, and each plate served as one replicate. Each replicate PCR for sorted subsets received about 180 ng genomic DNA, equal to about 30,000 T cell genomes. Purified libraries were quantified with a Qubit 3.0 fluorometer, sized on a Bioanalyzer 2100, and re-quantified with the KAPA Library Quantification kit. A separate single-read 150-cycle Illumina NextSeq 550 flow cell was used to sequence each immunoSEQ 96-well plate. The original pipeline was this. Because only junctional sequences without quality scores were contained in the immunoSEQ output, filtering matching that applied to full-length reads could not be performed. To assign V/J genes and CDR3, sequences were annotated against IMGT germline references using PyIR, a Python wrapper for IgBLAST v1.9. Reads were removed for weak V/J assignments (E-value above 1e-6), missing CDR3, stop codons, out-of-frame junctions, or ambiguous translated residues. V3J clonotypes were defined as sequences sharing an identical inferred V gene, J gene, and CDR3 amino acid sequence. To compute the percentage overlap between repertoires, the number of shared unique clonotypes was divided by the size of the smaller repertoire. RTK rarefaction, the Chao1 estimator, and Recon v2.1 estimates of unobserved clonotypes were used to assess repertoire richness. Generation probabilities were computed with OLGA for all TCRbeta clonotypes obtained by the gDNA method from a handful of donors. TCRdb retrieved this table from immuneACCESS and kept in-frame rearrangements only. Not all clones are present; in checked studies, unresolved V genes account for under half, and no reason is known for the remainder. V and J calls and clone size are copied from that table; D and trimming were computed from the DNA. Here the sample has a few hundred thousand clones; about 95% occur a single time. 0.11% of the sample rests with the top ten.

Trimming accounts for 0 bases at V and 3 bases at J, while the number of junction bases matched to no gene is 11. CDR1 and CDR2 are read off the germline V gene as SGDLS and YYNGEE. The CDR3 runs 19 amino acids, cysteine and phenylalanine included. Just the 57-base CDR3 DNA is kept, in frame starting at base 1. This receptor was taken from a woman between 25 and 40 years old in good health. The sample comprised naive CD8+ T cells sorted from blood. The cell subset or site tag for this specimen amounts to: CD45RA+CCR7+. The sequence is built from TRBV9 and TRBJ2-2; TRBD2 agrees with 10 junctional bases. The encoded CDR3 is CASSVAGASGSLYTGELFF. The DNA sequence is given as TGTGCCAGCAGCGTAGCTGGGGCTAGCGGGAGCCTATACACCGGGGAGCTGTTTTTT.